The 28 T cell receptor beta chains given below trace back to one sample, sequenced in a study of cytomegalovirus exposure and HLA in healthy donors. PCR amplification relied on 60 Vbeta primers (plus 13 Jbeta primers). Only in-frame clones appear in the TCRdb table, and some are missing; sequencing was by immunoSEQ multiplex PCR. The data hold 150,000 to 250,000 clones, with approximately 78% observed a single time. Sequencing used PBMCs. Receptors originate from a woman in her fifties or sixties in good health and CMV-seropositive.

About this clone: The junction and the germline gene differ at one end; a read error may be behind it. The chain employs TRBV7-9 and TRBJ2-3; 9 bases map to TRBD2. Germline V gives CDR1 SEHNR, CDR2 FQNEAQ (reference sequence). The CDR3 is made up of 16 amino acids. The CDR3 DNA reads TGTTCCAGCAGCGCCGGGACTAGCTTAGTTCCAGATACGCAGTATTTT. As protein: CSSSAGTSLVPDTQYF.

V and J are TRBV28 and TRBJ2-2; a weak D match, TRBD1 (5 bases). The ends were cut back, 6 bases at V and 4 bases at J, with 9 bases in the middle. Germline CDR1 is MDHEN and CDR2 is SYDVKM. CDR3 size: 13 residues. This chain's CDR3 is CASSRAGTGELFF. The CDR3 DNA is TGTGCCAGCAGCAGGGCCGGCACCGGGGAGCTGTTTTTT.

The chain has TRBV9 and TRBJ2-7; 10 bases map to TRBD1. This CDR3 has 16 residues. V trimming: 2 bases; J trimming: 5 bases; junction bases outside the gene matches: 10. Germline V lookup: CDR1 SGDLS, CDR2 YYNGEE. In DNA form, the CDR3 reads TGTGCCAGCAGCGTGAGACCGGGACAGGGGATCCACGAGCAGTACTTC. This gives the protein CASSVRPGQGIHEQYF.

The CDR3 sequence: CASSYWGTQTYEQYF. Here the CDR3 DNA reads TGTGCCAGCAGTTACTGGGGGACTCAGACCTACGAGCAGTACTTC. V usage is TRBV6-5 and J usage is TRBJ2-7; possible D gene TRBD2, 6 bases. The CDR3 totals 15 residues. Trimming took off 1 base at V and 2 bases at J, with 12 bases between the two ends. The V gene's germline CDR1 is MNHEY and CDR2 SVGAGI.

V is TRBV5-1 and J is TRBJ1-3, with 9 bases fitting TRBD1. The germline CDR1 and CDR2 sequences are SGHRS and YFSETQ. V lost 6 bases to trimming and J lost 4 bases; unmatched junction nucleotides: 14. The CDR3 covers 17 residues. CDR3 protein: CASTRSGTGISGNTIYF. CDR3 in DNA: TGCGCCAGCACCCGATCCGGGACAGGGATCTCCGGAAACACCATATATTTT.

The CDR3 nucleotides read TGTGCCAGCAGCCCTGCAGGGTCCTACAATGAGCAGTTCTTC. Translating gives CASSPAGSYNEQFF. The V call is TRBV9, the J call TRBJ2-1; perhaps TRBD1 as D (5 bases). The germline V gene encodes CDR1 SGDLS and CDR2 YYNGEE. The V and J ends lost 4 bases and 1 base respectively, with 9 bases between them. The CDR3 covers 14 residues.

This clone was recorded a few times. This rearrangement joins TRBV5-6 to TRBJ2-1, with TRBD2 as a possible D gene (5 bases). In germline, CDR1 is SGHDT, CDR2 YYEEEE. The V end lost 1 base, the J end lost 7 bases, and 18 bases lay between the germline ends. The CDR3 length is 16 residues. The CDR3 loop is CASSLLPSRLGNEQFF. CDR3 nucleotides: TGTGCCAGCAGCTTGCTTCCTAGCAGGTTGGGTAATGAGCAGTTCTTC.

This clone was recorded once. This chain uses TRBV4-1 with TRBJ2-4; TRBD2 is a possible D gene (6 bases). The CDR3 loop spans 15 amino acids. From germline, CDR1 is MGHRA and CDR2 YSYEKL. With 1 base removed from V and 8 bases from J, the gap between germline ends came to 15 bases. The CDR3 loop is CASSQAGLAMDIQYF. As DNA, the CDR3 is TGCGCCAGCAGCCAAGCGGGACTTGCAATGGACATTCAGTACTTC.

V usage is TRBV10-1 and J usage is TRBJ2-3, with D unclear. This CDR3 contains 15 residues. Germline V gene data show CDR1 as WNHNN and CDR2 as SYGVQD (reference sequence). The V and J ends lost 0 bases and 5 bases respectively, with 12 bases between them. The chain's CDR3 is CASSESGGVRDTQYF. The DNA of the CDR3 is TGCGCCAGCAGTGAGTCAGGTGGAGTGAGAGATACGCAGTATTTT.

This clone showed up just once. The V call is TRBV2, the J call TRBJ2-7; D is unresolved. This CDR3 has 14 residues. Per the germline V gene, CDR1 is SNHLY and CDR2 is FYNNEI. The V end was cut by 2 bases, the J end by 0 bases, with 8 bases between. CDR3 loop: CASSEYRSSYEQYF. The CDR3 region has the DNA TGTGCCAGCAGTGAATATAGGAGCTCCTACGAGCAGTACTTC.

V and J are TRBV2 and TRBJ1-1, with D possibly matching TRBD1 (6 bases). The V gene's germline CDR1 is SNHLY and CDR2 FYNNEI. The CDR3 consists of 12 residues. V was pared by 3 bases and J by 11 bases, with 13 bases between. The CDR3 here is CASSETPQGAFF. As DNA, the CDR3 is TGTGCCAGCAGTGAGACTCCTCAGGGGGCTTTCTTT.

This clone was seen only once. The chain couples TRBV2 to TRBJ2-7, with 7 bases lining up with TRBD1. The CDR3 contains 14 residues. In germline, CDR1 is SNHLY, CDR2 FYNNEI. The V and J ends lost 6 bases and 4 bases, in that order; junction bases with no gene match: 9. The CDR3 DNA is TGTGCCAGCAGCGACAGGGAATATAGATACGAGCAGTACTTC. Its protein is CASSDREYRYEQYF.

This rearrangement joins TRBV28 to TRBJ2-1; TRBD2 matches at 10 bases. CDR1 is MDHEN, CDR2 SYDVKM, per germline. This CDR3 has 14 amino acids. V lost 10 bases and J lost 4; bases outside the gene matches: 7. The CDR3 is CATERTSGYNEQFF. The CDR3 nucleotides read TGTGCCACCGAAAGGACTAGCGGATACAATGAGCAGTTCTTC. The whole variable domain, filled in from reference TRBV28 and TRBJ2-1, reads DVKVTQSSRYLVKRTGEKVFLECVQDMDHENMFWYRQDPGLGLRLIYFSYDVKMKEKGDIPEGYSVSREKKERFSLILESASTNQTSMYLCATERTSGYNEQFFGPGTRLTVL.

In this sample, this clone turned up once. The CDR3 nucleotides are TGCGCCAGCCGGACTAGCTCCTACAATGAGCAGTTCTTC. This codes for CASRTSSYNEQFF. J is TRBJ2-1 and V is TRBV10-2; 7 nucleotides agree with TRBD2. CDR1 is WSHSY and CDR2 is SAAADI in the germline V gene. The trim removed 8 bases at V and 0 bases at J, leaving 1 base unmatched. This CDR3 has 13 residues.

This CDR3 is CASSESLAGSTDTQYF. CDR3 nucleotide sequence: TGCGCCAGCAGTGAGTCGCTAGCGGGTAGCACAGATACGCAGTATTTT. The J gene is TRBJ2-3, the V gene TRBV10-1; TRBD2 aligns across 8 bases. Germline V lookup: CDR1 WNHNN, CDR2 SYGVQD (reference sequence). The CDR3 runs to 16 residues. The V and J ends lost 0 bases and 0 bases, in that order; junction bases with no gene match: 2.

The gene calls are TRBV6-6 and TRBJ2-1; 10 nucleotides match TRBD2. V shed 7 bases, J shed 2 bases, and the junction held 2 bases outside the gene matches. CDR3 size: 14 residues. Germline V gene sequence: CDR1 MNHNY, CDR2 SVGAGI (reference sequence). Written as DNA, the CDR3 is TGTGCCAGCACCACTAGCGGGGCCTACAATGAGCAGTTCTTC. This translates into CASTTSGAYNEQFF.

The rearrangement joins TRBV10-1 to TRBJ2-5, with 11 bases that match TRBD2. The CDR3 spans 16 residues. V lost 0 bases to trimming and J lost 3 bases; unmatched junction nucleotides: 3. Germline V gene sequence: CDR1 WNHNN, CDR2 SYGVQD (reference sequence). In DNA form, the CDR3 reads TGCGCCAGCAGTGAGTCGGGTAGCGGGAGGGAAGAGACCCAGTACTTC. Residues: CASSESGSGREETQYF.

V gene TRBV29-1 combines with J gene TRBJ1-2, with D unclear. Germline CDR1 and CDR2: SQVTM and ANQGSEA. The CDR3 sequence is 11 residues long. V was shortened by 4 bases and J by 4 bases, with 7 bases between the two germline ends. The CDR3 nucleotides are TGCAGCGTTGTATCGTCCTATGGCTACACCTTC. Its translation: CSVVSSYGYTF.

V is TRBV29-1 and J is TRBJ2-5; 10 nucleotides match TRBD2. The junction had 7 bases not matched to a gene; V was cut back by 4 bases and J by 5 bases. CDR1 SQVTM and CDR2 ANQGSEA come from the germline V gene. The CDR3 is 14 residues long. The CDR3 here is CSVGVAGGPETQYF. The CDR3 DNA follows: TGCAGCGTTGGGGTAGCGGGGGGCCCGGAGACCCAGTACTTC.

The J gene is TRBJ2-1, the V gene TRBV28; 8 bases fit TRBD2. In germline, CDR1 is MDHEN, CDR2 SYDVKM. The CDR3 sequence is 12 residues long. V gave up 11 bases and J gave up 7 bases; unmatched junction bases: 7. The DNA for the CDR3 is TGTGCCTCGGGGGGGGGCGGGAATGAGCAGTTCTTC. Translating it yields CASGGGGNEQFF.

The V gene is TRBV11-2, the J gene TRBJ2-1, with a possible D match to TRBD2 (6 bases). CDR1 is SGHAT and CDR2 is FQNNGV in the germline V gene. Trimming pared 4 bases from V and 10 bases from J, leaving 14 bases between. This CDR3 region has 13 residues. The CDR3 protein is CASSSRRDGEQFF. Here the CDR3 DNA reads TGTGCCAGCAGCTCGAGGAGGGACGGAGAGCAGTTCTTC.

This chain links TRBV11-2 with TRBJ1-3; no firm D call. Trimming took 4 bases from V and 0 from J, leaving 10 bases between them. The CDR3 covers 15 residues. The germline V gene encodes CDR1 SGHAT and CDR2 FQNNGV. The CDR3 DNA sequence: TGTGCCAGCAGCTCCGGACTGAACTCTGGAAACACCATATATTTT. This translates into CASSSGLNSGNTIYF.

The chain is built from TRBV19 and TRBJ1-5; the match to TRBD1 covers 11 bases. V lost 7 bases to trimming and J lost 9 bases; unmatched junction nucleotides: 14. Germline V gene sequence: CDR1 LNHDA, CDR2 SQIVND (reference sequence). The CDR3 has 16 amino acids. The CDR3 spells CASKDRGPGSGRPQHF. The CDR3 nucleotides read TGTGCCAGTAAGGACAGGGGGCCCGGTTCGGGGAGGCCCCAGCATTTT.

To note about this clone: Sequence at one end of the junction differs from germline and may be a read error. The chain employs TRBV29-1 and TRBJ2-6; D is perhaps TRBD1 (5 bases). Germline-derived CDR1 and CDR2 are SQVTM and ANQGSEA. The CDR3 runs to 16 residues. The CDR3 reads CSVAGPFGPGANGLTF. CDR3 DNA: TGCAGCGTTGCTGGCCCTTTCGGGCCTGGGGCCAACGGCCTGACTTTC.

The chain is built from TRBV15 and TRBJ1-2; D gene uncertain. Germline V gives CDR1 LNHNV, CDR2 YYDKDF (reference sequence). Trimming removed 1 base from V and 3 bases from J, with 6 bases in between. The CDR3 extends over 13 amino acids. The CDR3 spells CATSRGADYGYTF. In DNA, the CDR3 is TGTGCCACCAGCAGAGGGGCAGACTATGGCTACACCTTC.

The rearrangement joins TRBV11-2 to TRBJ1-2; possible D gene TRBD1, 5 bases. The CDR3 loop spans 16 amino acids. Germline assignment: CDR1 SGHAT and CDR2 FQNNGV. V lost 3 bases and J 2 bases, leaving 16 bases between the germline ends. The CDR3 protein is CASSFPRGGRNYGYTF. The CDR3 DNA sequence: TGTGCCAGCAGCTTTCCACGGGGGGGGAGGAACTATGGCTACACCTTC. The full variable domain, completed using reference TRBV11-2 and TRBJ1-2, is EAGVAQSPRYKIIEKRQSVAFWCNPISGHATLYWYQQILGQGPKLLIQFQNNGVVDDSQLPKDRFSAERLKGVDSTLKIQPAKLEDSAVYLCASSFPRGGRNYGYTFGSGTRLTVV.

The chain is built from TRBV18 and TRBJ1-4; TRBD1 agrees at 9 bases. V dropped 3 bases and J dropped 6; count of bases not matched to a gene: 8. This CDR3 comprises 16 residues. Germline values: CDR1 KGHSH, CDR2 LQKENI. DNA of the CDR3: TGTGCCAGCTCACCGCCCACCGGGACAGGGCATGAAAAACTGTTTTTT. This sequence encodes CASSPPTGTGHEKLFF.

CDR3 nucleotide sequence: TGCGCCAGCAGCTTGCCGGGACAGGGGGCGCGGTCGTACGGCTACACCTTC. Translation gives CASSLPGQGARSYGYTF. This chain joins TRBV5-1 and TRBJ1-2; 12 bases are shared with TRBD1. Germline-derived CDR1 and CDR2 are SGHRS and YFSETQ. The CDR3 runs to 17 residues. V gave up 1 base and J gave up 8 bases; unmatched junction bases: 12.